This T cell receptor (beta chain) was found in a study of blood T cell repertoires in COVID-19. Study at large: Donors in the United States, Italy and Spain gave samples during acute or convalescent COVID-19.

Methods used by the authors: Quantification of nucleated cells was approximated via reference gene primer amplification. The data were produced by immunoSEQ multiplex PCR, yet TCRdb's version contains in-frame clones alone and is incomplete. V and J calls and clone size are copied from that table; D and trimming were computed from the DNA. The data hold about 400,000 clones, with roughly 87% observed a single time. CDR3 size: 15 residues. CDR1 and CDR2 (germline): SGHAT, FQNNGV. The V end was cut by 0 bases, the J end by 2 bases, with 10 bases between. Self-reported history from a screening survey and questionnaire set each donor's cohort.

The chain joins TRBV11-2 to TRBJ2-5; possible D gene TRBD2, 6 bases. The clonotype originates from a woman aged 35 to 49 with acute COVID-19. Source material: PBMCs or T cells enriched from blood (not recorded which). The CDR3 spells CASSLDLATQETQYF. The CDR3 DNA reads TGTGCCAGCAGCTTAGACCTAGCGACGCAAGAGACCCAGTACTTC.